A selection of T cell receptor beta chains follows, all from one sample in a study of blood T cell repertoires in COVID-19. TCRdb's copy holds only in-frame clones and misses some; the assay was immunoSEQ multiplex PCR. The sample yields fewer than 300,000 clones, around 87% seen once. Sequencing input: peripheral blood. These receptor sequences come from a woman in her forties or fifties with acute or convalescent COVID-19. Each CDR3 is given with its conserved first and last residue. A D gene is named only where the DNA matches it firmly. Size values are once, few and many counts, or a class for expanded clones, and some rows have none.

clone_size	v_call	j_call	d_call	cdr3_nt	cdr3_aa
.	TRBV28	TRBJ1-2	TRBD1	TGTGCCAGCAGTTCGCGGGACAGCGACGTTTTTGGCTACACCTTC	CASSSRDSDVFGYTF
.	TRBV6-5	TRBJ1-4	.	TGTGCCAGCAGTTACACCGGTACCGACAGGCTAGGACAACTGTTTTTT	CASSYTGTDRLGQLFF
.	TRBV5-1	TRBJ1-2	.	TGCGCCAGCAGCTTGGGGACAACTAACTATGGCTACACCTTC	CASSLGTTNYGYTF
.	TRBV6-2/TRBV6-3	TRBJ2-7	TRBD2	TGTGCCAGCAGTTACTCGACTGGGACTAGCGGGGGACACTACGAGCAGTACTTC	CASSYSTGTSGGHYEQYF
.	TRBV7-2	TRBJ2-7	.	TGTGCCAGCAGCTTACAGGCGGGTGGGGCCTACGAGCAGTACTTC	CASSLQAGGAYEQYF
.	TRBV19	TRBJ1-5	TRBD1	TGTGCCAGTAGCGGGGACAGGGTGGATCAGCCCCAGCATTTT	CASSGDRVDQPQHF
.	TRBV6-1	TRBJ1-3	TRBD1	TGTGCCAGCAGTGAAAGGCGGACAGGGGATGGAAACACCATATATTTT	CASSERRTGDGNTIYF
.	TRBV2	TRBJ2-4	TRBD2	TGTGCCAGCAGCCCTAGGACTAGCGGGATCCCCATTCAGTACTTC	CASSPRTSGIPIQYF
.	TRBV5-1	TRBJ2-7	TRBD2	TGCGCCAGCAGCCCCGATCGAGCGGGAGATGAGCAGTACTTC	CASSPDRAGDEQYF
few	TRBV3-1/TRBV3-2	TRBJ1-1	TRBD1	TGTGCCAGCAGCTCACGGGACAGGGGGCCCGGCATGAACACTGAAGCTTTCTTT	CASSSRDRGPGMNTEAFF
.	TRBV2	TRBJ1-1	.	TGTGCCGAGGGGAACACTGAAGCTTTCTTT	CAEGNTEAFF
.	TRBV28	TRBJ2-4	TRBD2	TGTGCCAGCAGTTTAGGGGGGACTAGCGGGAGAGACATTCAGTACTTC	CASSLGGTSGRDIQYF
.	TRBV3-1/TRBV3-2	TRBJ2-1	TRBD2	TGTGCCAGCAGCCCCCTAGCGGATTTCTACAATGAGCAGTTCTTC	CASSPLADFYNEQFF
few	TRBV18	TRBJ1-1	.	TGTGCCAGCTCACCCCAGGGCGCTGAAGCTTTCTTT	CASSPQGAEAFF
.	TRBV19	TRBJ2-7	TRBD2	TGTGCCAGTAGGATGACTAGCGGATACTACGAGCAGTACTTC	CASRMTSGYYEQYF
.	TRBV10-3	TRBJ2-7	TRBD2	TGTGCCATCAGTAGCGCTAGCGGGAGCTCCTACGAGCAGTACTTC	CAISSASGSSYEQYF
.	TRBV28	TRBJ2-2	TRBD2	TGTGCCAGCAGTTTTATGGGGGGAGGGACCGGGGAGCTGTTTTTT	CASSFMGGGTGELFF
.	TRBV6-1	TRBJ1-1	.	TGTGCCAGCAGTGAGCTCGGTTATACTGAAGCTTTCTTT	CASSELGYTEAFF
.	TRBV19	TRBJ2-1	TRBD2	TGTGCCAGTAGTCTTACTAGCGGGAACTACAATGAGCAGTTCTTC	CASSLTSGNYNEQFF
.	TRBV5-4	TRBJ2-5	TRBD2	TGTGCCAGCAGCCCGACTAGCGGGAGAGCCGAAGAGACCCAGTACTTC	CASSPTSGRAEETQYF
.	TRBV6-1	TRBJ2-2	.	TGTGCCAGCAGTGAAACAGGGTTCGCCACCGGGGAGCTGTTTTTT	CASSETGFATGELFF
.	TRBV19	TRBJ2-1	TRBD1	TGTGCCAGTAGTATAGATCAGGGGGACCCCTACAATGAGCAGTTCTTC	CASSIDQGDPYNEQFF
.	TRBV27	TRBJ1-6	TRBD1	TGTGCCAGCAGTTTGCGCGACAGGGGTTATTCACCCCTCCACTTT	CASSLRDRGYSPLHF
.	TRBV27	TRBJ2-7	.	TGTGCCAGCAGCCGAGGAGGGCCTGCAGAGCAGTACTTC	CASSRGGPAEQYF
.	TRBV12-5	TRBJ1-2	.	TGTGCTAGTGGTTTGGTGGTGACTTCCTCTAACTATGGCTACACCTTC	CASGLVVTSSNYGYTF
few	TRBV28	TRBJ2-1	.	TGTGCCAGCAGCGTGACAGCAAACCCCTACAATGAGCAGTTCTTC	CASSVTANPYNEQFF
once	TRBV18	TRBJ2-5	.	TGTGCCAGCTCACCACCGTCTGCGGGAGAGACCCAGTACTTC	CASSPPSAGETQYF
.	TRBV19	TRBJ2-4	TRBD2	TGTGCCAGTAGCCCGCCGGGACTAGCGGGAGTCGGAAACATTCAGTACTTC	CASSPPGLAGVGNIQYF